Shown below are 22 T cell receptor beta chains from a single sample sequenced in a study of T cells after yellow fever vaccination. MiXCR, run by TCRdb on the 5' RACE reads, gives a single entry per CDR3 protein. The sample comprises around 550,000 distinct CDR3 sequences, roughly a fifth of which are singletons, and around 15% rests with the top ten. The sample was PBMCs, taken 15 days after the yellow fever booster vaccination. The receptors originated from a man aged 25-40 years who received the YFV17D yellow fever vaccine.

This clonotype was observed a handful of times. The chain is built from TRBV7-2 and TRBJ1-1; a possible D gene is TRBD1 (5 bases). Germline-derived CDR1 and CDR2 are SGHTA and FQGNSA. V lost 1 base and J 6 bases, leaving 12 bases between the germline ends. This CDR3 contains 14 residues. In DNA form, the CDR3 reads TGTGCCAGCAGCTTAGTGGGGCGGTCCCCTGAAGCTTTCTTT. Encoded protein: CASSLVGRSPEAFF.

The sample holds a few counts of this clonotype. This chain connects TRBV15 to TRBJ2-5, with TRBD1 matching 8 bases. CDR3 length equals 13 residues. Germline V gene data show CDR1 as LNHNV and CDR2 as YYDKDF (reference sequence). The junction had 8 bases not matched to a gene; V was cut back by 8 bases and J by 6 bases. CDR3 sequence (DNA): TGTGCCACCGAATCAGGGGGCAGGAAGACCCAGTACTTC. The encoded protein is CATESGGRKTQYF.

V and J are TRBV5-1 and TRBJ2-5; 7 bases are shared with TRBD2. This CDR3 contains 14 residues. CDR1 SGHRS and CDR2 YFSETQ come from the germline V gene. V was pared by 1 base and J by 5 bases, with 5 bases of the junction left unmatched. CDR3 amino acids: CASSLMTSSETQYF. CDR3 bases: TGCGCCAGCAGCTTGATGACTAGCAGTGAGACCCAGTACTTC.

This clonotype was seen more than once but under ten times. The chain combines TRBV3-1 with TRBJ2-3, with D possibly TRBD2 on 5 matching bases. The CDR3 spans 14 residues. V lost 2 bases and J 5 bases, leaving 11 bases between the germline ends. Per the germline V gene, CDR1 is LGHDT and CDR2 is YNNKEL (reference sequence). CDR3 residues: CASSQSGVIDTQYF. The CDR3 nucleotides are TGTGCCAGCAGCCAAAGCGGAGTAATAGATACGCAGTATTTT.

This clonotype appeared once. The chain couples TRBV5-1 to TRBJ1-1, with a tentative D call TRBD1 (5 bases). The CDR3 runs 14 residues. Per the germline V gene, CDR1 is SGHRS and CDR2 is YFSETQ. V lost 4 bases and J lost 8, with 18 bases in between. CDR3 nucleotides: TGCGCCAGCAGCACTCCTGGGGCGCAAAGGGAAGCTTTCTTT. This translates into CASSTPGAQREAFF.

This clonotype was recorded a few times. The chain has TRBV12-3 or TRBV12-4 and TRBJ1-1; D might be TRBD1 (6 bases). V was shortened by 6 bases and J by 3 bases, with 20 bases between the two germline ends. This CDR3 is built from 16 residues. This CDR3 is CASRRGGKGIDTEAFF. The CDR3 DNA follows: TGTGCCAGCAGACGAGGGGGGAAGGGGATTGACACTGAAGCTTTCTTT.

The chain employs TRBV7-9 and TRBJ1-2, with D unresolved. The V gene's germline CDR1 is SEHNR and CDR2 FQNEAQ (reference sequence). Trimming took off 1 base at V and 7 bases at J, with 4 bases between the two ends. This CDR3 has 11 residues. CDR3 region: CASSLGIGYTF. The CDR3 DNA reads as TGTGCCAGCAGCTTAGGTATTGGCTACACCTTC.

The chain uses TRBV18 and TRBJ2-7; 8 nucleotides agree with TRBD1. The CDR3 is 12 amino acids. Germline V CDR1 and CDR2: KGHSH, LQKENI. Germline trimming cut 6 bases from V and 6 bases from J; bases unmatched to any gene: 4. The CDR3 is CASSQTGVEQYF. CDR3 DNA: TGTGCCAGCTCCCAGACAGGGGTCGAGCAGTACTTC.

The chain has TRBV4-3 and TRBJ1-4; the D is unclear. The CDR3 spans 16 residues. Germline V gene sequence: CDR1 LGHNA, CDR2 YSLEER. Trimming cost V 0 bases and J 0 bases, with 8 bases left between them. The CDR3 nucleotides read TGCGCCAGCAGCCAAGAGTACCCGGCAACTAATGAAAAACTGTTTTTT. Encoded protein: CASSQEYPATNEKLFF.

This sequence joins TRBV11-2 and TRBJ1-5; D possibly corresponds to TRBD1 (6 bases). CDR1 is SGHAT and CDR2 is FQNNGV in the germline V gene. The CDR3 has 14 amino acids. V shed 4 bases and J shed 1 base, with 8 bases lying between them. The CDR3 reads CASSSQGSNQPQHF. As DNA, the CDR3 is TGTGCCAGCAGCTCACAGGGCAGCAATCAGCCCCAGCATTTT.

This clonotype was counted only a few times. V usage is TRBV6-5 and J usage is TRBJ2-7; tentatively, D is TRBD1 (7 bases). Germline V gene sequence: CDR1 MNHEY, CDR2 SVGAGI. The V end was cut by 0 bases, the J end by 4 bases, with 19 bases between. The CDR3 contains 17 residues. The CDR3 DNA reads TGTGCCAGCAGTTACTCGATATTCAGGGGGGAGTCATACGAGCAGTACTTC. It translates to CASSYSIFRGESYEQYF.

The rearrangement uses TRBV5-6 and TRBJ2-1; no reliable D call. Germline values: CDR1 SGHDT, CDR2 YYEEEE. V gave up 2 bases and J gave up 6 bases, with 21 bases separating them. The CDR3 is made up of 17 amino acids. CDR3 sequence reads: CASSLSVGPLVVNEQFF. DNA of the CDR3: TGTGCCAGCAGCTTAAGTGTCGGACCGCTTGTGGTCAATGAGCAGTTCTTC.

This clonotype was counted only a few times. This chain joins TRBV29-1 and TRBJ2-1, with TRBD2 matching over 8 bases. The length of the CDR3 is 15 residues. V dropped 5 bases and J dropped 2; count of bases not matched to a gene: 8. Germline V lookup: CDR1 SQVTM, CDR2 ANQGSEA. The CDR3 sequence is CSVTERGPTYNEQFF. Here the CDR3 DNA reads TGCAGCGTTACCGAGCGGGGGCCCACCTACAATGAGCAGTTCTTC.

The chain has TRBV4-1 and TRBJ1-1; the match to TRBD1 covers 8 bases. J lost 6 bases, V lost 1 base, and 7 bases had no gene match. The CDR3 consists of 15 residues. CDR1 MGHRA and CDR2 YSYEKL come from the germline V gene. Written as DNA, the CDR3 is TGCGCCAGCAGCCAAGGCCGACAGGGGATGTCTGAAGCTTTCTTT. Amino acid sequence: CASSQGRQGMSEAFF.

This chain uses TRBV20-1 with TRBJ2-1; either TRBD1 or TRBD2 may supply D (5 bases each). V lost 7 bases and J lost 5, with 12 bases in between. This CDR3 comprises 12 residues. The germline V gene encodes CDR1 DFQATT and CDR2 SNEGSKA (reference sequence). CDR3 coding DNA: TGCAGTGGGGACGGGGTCAACAATGAGCAGTTCTTC. Translation gives CSGDGVNNEQFF.

This clonotype was counted a few times. The genes are TRBV6-2 or TRBV6-3 and TRBJ2-3; 9 nucleotides align to TRBD2. V dropped 4 bases and J dropped 5; count of bases not matched to a gene: 4. This CDR3 spans 14 amino acids. Germline V gene data show CDR1 as MNHEY and CDR2 as SVGEGT. The CDR3 is CASSSSGIVDTQYF. CDR3 DNA sequence: TGTGCCAGCAGTTCTAGCGGGATCGTAGATACGCAGTATTTT.

V is TRBV7-9 and J is TRBJ2-7; 7 positions match TRBD1. The CDR3 sequence is 16 residues long. Trimming at V came to 4 bases and at J to 2 bases, leaving 11 bases not matched to a gene. CDR1 is SEHNR, CDR2 FQNEAQ, per germline (reference sequence). The CDR3 DNA follows: TGTGCCAGCAGCTCCCCTAAGGGGACAGCCACCTACGAGCAGTACTTC. As protein: CASSSPKGTATYEQYF. Full variable domain (remainder filled in from reference TRBV7-9 and TRBJ2-7): DTGVSQNPRHKITKRGQNVTFRCDPISEHNRLYWYRQTLGQGPEFLTYFQNEAQLEKSRLLSDRFSAERPKGSFSTLEIQRTEQGDSAMYLCASSSPKGTATYEQYFGPGTRLTVT.

The chain joins TRBV28 to TRBJ2-5; D unresolved. Germline CDR1 MDHEN, CDR2 SYDVKM. The CDR3 has 13 amino acids. Trimming left V 6 bases short and J 7 bases short, with 15 bases between. CDR3 nucleotides: TGTGCCAGCAGCCAGCCCCAGAGGACGACCCAGTACTTC. It codes for CASSQPQRTTQYF.

This clonotype was seen many times. The gene calls are TRBV4-2 and TRBJ2-5; no reliable D call. V was clipped by 0 bases and J by 5 bases, with 7 bases between them. CDR3 size: 13 residues. Germline V lookup: CDR1 LGHNA, CDR2 YNFKEQ. The CDR3 reads CASSQELRETQYF. In DNA form, the CDR3 reads TGTGCCAGCAGCCAAGAGCTGCGGGAGACCCAGTACTTC.

The V call is TRBV21-1, the J call TRBJ2-7. TRBV21-1 is a known pseudogene. This CDR3 comprises 11 residues. The CDR3 coding sequence is TGTGCCAGCAGGGATCTCTACGAGCAGTACTTC. Protein product: CASRDLYEQYF.

This clonotype has more than one count but fewer than ten. V gene TRBV7-8 combines with J gene TRBJ2-5; unclear D gene. This CDR3 region has 14 residues. Trimming took off 1 base at V and 0 bases at J, with 6 bases between the two ends. Germline CDR1 is SGHVS and CDR2 is FQNEAQ. The CDR3 loop is CASSLEYNQETQYF. The CDR3 bases are TGTGCCAGCAGCTTAGAGTACAACCAAGAGACCCAGTACTTC. Supplemented by reference TRBV7-8 and TRBJ2-5, the full variable domain reads GAGVSQSPRYKVAKRGQDVALRCDPISGHVSLFWYQQALGQGPEFLTYFQNEAQLDKSGLPSDRFFAERPEGSVSTLKIQRTQQEDSAVYLCASSLEYNQETQYFGPGTRLLVL.

In regard to this clonotype: This sequence may be a read error, since a much larger clone differs from it by one base. CDR3 sequence (DNA): TGTGCCAGCAGCAATCGGGACAGAGTGGAGAATGAGCAGTTCTTC. Protein product: CASSNRDRVENEQFF. The V call is TRBV9, the J call TRBJ2-1; 7 bases fit TRBD1. Germline V gene sequence: CDR1 SGDLS, CDR2 YYNGEE. V was clipped by 4 bases and J by 7 bases; unmatched bases: 11. The CDR3 is 15 residues long.